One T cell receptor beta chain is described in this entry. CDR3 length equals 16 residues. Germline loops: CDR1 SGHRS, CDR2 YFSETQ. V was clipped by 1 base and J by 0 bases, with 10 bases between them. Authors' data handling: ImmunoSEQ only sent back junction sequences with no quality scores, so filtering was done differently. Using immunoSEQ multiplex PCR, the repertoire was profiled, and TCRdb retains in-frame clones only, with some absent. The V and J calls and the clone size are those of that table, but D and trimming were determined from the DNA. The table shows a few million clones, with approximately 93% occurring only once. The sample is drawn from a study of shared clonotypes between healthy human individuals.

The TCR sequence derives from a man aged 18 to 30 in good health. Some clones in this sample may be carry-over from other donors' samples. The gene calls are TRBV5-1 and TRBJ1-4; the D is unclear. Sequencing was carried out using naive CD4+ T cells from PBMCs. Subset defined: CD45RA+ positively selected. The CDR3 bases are TGCGCCAGCAGCTTGCAAGTGGGTCCAACTAATGAAAAACTGTTTTTT. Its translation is CASSLQVGPTNEKLFF.